This T cell receptor (beta chain) came from a study of T-cell reconstitution after alpha-beta-depleted transplantation in children. Germline V gives CDR1 SQVTM, CDR2 ANQGSEA. This CDR3 is built from 10 residues. Trimming pared 7 bases from V and 8 bases from J, leaving 8 bases between. Unique molecular identifiers were used to barcode this TCRbeta library. TCRdb analysed the PCR reads with MiXCR anew, one entry per CDR3 protein. Seen here are about 540,000 distinct CDR3 sequences, about 16% observed once, and the top ten hold 3% to 3.5%. This TCR derives from a human donor who donated a stem cell graft to a child with acute lymphoblastic leukemia. The chain is built from TRBV29-1 and TRBJ1-4; D is ambiguous. Specimen: PBMCs from the stem cell graft donor, collected from the stem cell graft. The CDR3 region is CSAVEEKLFF. The CDR3 DNA is TGCAGCGCAGTAGAGGAAAAACTGTTTTTT.